Listed below are T cell receptor beta chains from one sample, sequenced in a study of response to subunit inactivated influenza vaccine. Each CDR3 protein gets one entry after TCRdb re-called the RT-PCR reads with MiXCR. The table includes over 750,000 distinct CDR3 sequences, around 20% detected once. Sample: PBMCs from blood, taken 5 to 6 days after vaccination. The source of these receptors is a man over 45 who received an inactivated influenza vaccine. The CDR3 runs from the conserved cysteine through the conserved F or W.

J	V	length	CDR3
TRBJ1-1	TRBV7-2	16	CASSFGALLGFTEAFF
TRBJ2-3	TRBV10-3	14	CAISDRGRTDTQYF
TRBJ1-5	TRBV2	17	CTSSLTGQGADNQPQHF
TRBJ2-6	TRBV15	13	CATGQGGANVLTF
TRBJ2-7	TRBV20-1	14	CSAPLQGIPYEQYF
TRBJ1-5	TRBV6-2/TRBV6-3	20	CASSRLGTGLREEGNQPQHF
TRBJ2-3	TRBV28	17	CASSLTPTGGFTDTQYF
TRBJ2-3	TRBV5-1	16	CASSLGVGTVTDTQYF
TRBJ2-5	TRBV12-3/TRBV12-4	16	CASSPISGSGRETQYF
TRBJ2-5	TRBV7-9	14	CASSSGTARETQYF
TRBJ1-5	TRBV28	15	CASSPRALPNQPQHF
TRBJ2-7	TRBV6-5	14	CASSSAGVYSEQYF